This T cell receptor (beta chain) emerged from a study of T cell repertoires in cytomegalovirus infection. At the level of the study: The authors relied on CMV epitopes, both recently identified HLA-C-restricted and well-studied HLA-B-restricted. In public TCR beta signatures, there were indications of both CMV infection and matching HLA type.

This clonotype was detected a few times. Its cognate antigen is unknown. In TCRdb, the reads were re-called with MiXCR into one record per CDR3 protein. The data hold 550,000 to 700,000 distinct CDR3 sequences, with roughly 42% observed a single time. Looked up from germline, CDR1 is SGHVS and CDR2 is FNYEAQ. The CDR3 spans 17 residues. Unmatched junction bases numbered 7, after V lost 2 bases and J lost 2 bases. Broader study findings: Dominating the ex vivo response were HLA-C-restricted CMV-specific TCR beta clonotypes.

The input for sequencing was cultured PBMCs, taken from culture after CMV antigen stimulation. This sequence joins TRBV7-6 and TRBJ2-3, with 10 nucleotides matching TRBD2. The TCR sequence derives from a human donor in good health (CMV status not recorded). Some clones in this sample may be carry-over from other donors' samples. This CDR3 is CASSLWSSGGFTDTQYF. CDR3 nucleotides: TGTGCCAGCAGCTTATGGTCTAGCGGGGGATTCACAGATACGCAGTATTTT.